This TCR beta chain was captured by sequencing in a study of shared clonotypes between healthy human individuals. Study in general: Per donor, three plates held CD4 naive cells, three held CD4 memory, two held CD8 naive and one held CD8 memory. Study-wide points: Lower generation probabilities were found for non-shared clonotypes than for those shared by all four donors. It was expected that sequencing depth would affect clonotype sharing among donors.

It was into CD45RA+ naive and CD45RA-negative memory subsets that the CD4+ cells were split. Sequenced by immunoSEQ multiplex PCR; TCRdb stores in-frame clones only, minus some. The data contain over a million clones, about 84% of them singletons. Comments on this clone: Its antigen remains unidentified.

The V gene's germline CDR1 is SGHNT and CDR2 YENEEA. This CDR3 has 15 amino acids. V shed 4 bases and J 0 bases; nucleotides not matched to a gene: 3. Source material: memory CD4+ T cells from PBMCs. The subset denotes: CD45RA-negative fraction. The receptor was derived from a man between 18 and 35 years old in good health. Some clones in this sample may be carry-over from other donors' samples. J is TRBJ2-1 and V is TRBV11-3; 7 nucleotides align to TRBD2. The CDR3 region is CASSSSGGSYNEQFF. In nucleotides, the CDR3 is TGTGCCAGCAGCTCTAGCGGAGGCTCCTACAATGAGCAGTTCTTC.